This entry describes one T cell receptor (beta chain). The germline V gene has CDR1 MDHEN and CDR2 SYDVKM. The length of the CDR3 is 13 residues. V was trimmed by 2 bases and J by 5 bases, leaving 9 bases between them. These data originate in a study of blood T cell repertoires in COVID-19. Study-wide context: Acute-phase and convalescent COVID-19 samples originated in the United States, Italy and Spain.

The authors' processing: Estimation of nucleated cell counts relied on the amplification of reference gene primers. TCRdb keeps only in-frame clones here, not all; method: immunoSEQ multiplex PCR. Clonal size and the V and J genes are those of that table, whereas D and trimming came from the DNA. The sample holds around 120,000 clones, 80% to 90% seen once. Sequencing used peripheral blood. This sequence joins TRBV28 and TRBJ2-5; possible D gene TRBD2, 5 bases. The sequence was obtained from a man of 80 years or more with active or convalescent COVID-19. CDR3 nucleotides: TGTGCCAGCAGTTTACGAGGGTCGGAGACCCAGTACTTC. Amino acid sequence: CASSLRGSETQYF.